The present T cell receptor (beta chain) was sequenced within a study of identical twins (dated by TCRdb to 2016 to 2017). Concerning the study at large: TCR alpha and beta repertoires from monozygotic twins, unrelated adults of various ages and cord blood were deep-sequenced to test whether fetal clonotypes persist. To rule out contamination, replicate twin experiments were performed at different times with different library preparation protocols.

Details on this clonotype: It has no known antigen specificity. Within one base of it there is no much larger clone, and no base qualities were kept.

Results and caveats for the whole study, not just this receptor: Invariant T cells such as MAIT and iNKT could partly confound zero-insertion analyses, although diverse VJ usage argued against such confounding for most clonotypes. Excess twin sharing in beta out-of-frame sequences was weaker because fewer shared sequences lowered the signal-to-noise ratio. Conclusions relied on cross-sectional statistical analysis, since the same donors could not be followed over many years. Compared with coincidental sharing between unrelated individuals, an excess of low generation-probability sequences was observed among out-of-frame TCR alpha sequences shared between twins. Recombination models systematically underestimated out-of-frame TCR alpha sharing in monozygotic twins but agreed with sharing between unrelated individuals. Fewer insertions were carried by abundant cord blood beta clonotypes, a similar but weaker trend appeared in young adult naive repertoires, and no such trend appeared in memory repertoires.

Every donor was a healthy Caucasian. Three pairs of female monozygotic twins, all aged roughly 18 to 30 years, made up the twin cohort. Peripheral blood mononuclear cells were the source from which RNA for the TCR libraries was isolated. The protocol used for the library was 5' RACE. TCRdb lists the instrument as Illumina HiSeq 2000. A universal primer binding site was added through template switching, and the final cDNA carried a unique molecular identifier so that TCR cDNA molecules could be counted accurately. Specific primers in the conserved constant-segment region were used to synthesize first-strand cDNA for the TCR alpha and beta chains. To control for contamination, every cDNA library carried two barcodes: a SMART-Mk sample barcode plus Illumina barcodes. TruSeq adapter sequences, together with Illumina sample barcodes, were added in two successive PCR steps. The Illumina HiSeq platform was used with custom primers to sequence TCR alpha and beta cDNA libraries. From the authors' description of their analysis: Raw reads were processed with MiGEC to extract unique molecular identifiers, and MiXCR was used to determine CDR3 positions. For each individual, recombination models were inferred using an EM algorithm with the repgenHMM and IGoR tools. Shared clonotypes were analyzed with the tcR package in R, and sharing was normalized by the product of cloneset sizes. To study raw recombination without the effects of thymic and clonal selection, out-of-frame nonproductive sequences were analyzed. The public reads were quality trimmed at Q25 with fastp and then assembled into clones with MiXCR by TCRdb, keeping productive beta chains. Entries are consolidated by CDR3 protein sequence, retaining the most common genes and DNA. Here the V and J calls rest on TCRdb's processing, not on the authors' analysis. The table for this sample lists some 790,000 distinct CDR3 sequences; about 20% of them were counted only once. About 12% of the sample lies in the top ten.

This sample was shared with a second study, whose subject was T cells expressing NK-cell markers. According to the second study: Under ten donors provided sorted CD3+CD56+NKG2C+, CD3+CD56+NKG2C- and CD3+CD56-NKG2C+ T-cell subsets, whose TCR beta-chain repertoires were profiled. Among the eight sequenced donors, only one was HCMV-seronegative, while the other seven were HCMV-seropositive. To restrict sorting to alphabetaTCR-expressing T cells, an anti-gammadeltaTCR antibody was added in several experiments. For more than 5 donors, the dominant CD3+CD56+NKG2C+ clonotypes were among the top 10 CD8+ clonotypes and accounted for about 1.0-7.5% of CD8+ T cells. Those dominant clonotypes were again the most abundant among CD3+CD56-NKG2C+ cells in four donors, at about 25-60.1%. It remained unclear whether the expanded NKG2C-expressing T cell clones were specific for HCMV antigens. The study sequenced eight donors, all healthy volunteers chosen at random: three men and five women. A commercial ELISA kit detecting HCMV-specific IgG in serum was used to determine HCMV serostatus. For five or six donors, unsorted PBMC were also used to sequence bulk peripheral blood T-cell repertoires. MIGEC was used to demultiplex reads and group reads by UMI, and MiTCR was used to assemble and quantify clonotypes. To exclude erroneous sequences, any TCR cDNA sequence not supported by at least two reads was discarded. The tcR package was used for downstream repertoire analysis, and clonotypes were matched between fractions using CDR3 nucleotide sequence together with V segment. VDJmatch was used to annotate antigen specificity against VDJdb, with one amino acid substitution in CDR3 allowed.

Material: PBMCs. This clonotype originated in a woman between 18 and 29 years old in good health.

The CDR3 sequence is CASSLGGSGETQYF. Read as DNA, the sequence is TGCGCCAGCAGCTTGGGCGGGAGCGGAGAGACCCAGTACTTC. The chain joins TRBV5-1 to TRBJ2-5; TRBD2 matches 7 bases in the middle. Reading the germline V gene gives CDR1 SGHRS and CDR2 YFSETQ. The CDR3 starts with the cysteine, ends with the phenylalanine, and has 14 residues. Only the CDR3 region is kept as DNA, spanning 42 bases read in frame from base 1. Here V drops 0 bases and J drops 4 bases, and the junction holds 3 bases not matched to any gene.